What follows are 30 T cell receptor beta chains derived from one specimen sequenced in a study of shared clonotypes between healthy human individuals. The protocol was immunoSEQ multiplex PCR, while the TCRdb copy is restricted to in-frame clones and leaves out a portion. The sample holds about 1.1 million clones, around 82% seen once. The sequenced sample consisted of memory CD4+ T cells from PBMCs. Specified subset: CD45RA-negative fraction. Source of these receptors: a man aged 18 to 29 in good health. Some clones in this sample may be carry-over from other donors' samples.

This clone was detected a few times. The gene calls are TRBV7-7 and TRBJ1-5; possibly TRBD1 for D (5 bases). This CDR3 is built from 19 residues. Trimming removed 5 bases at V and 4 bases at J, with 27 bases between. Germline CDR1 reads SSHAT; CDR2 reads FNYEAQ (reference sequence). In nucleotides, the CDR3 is TGTGCCAGCAGCGTCCGGGAAAAGCAATCCCCGGGGCTAAATCAGCCCCAGCATTTT. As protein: CASSVREKQSPGLNQPQHF.

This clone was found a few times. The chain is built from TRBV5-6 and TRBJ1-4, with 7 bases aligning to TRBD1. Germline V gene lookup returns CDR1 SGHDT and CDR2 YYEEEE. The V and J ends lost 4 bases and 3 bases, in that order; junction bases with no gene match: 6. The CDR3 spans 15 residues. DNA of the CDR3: TGTGCCAGCAGCAACTGGGGACAGTCTAATGAAAAACTGTTTTTT. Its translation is CASSNWGQSNEKLFF.

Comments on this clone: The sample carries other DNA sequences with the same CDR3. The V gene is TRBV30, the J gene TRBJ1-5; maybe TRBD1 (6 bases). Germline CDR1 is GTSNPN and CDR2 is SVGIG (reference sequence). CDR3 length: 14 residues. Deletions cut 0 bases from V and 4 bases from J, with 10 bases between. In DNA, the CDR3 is TGTGCCTGGAGTGTTGGAGGGGGTAATCAGCCCCAGCATTTT. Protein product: CAWSVGGGNQPQHF. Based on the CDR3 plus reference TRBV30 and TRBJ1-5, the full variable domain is SQTIHQWPATLVQPVGSPLSLECTVEGTSNPNLYWYRQAAGRGLQLLFYSVGIGQISSEVPQNLSASRPQDRQFILSSKKLLLSDSGFYLCAWSVGGGNQPQHFGDGTRLSIL.

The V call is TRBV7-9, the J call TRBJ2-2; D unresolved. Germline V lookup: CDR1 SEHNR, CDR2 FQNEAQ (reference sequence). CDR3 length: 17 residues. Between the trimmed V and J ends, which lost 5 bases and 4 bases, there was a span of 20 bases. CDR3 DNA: TGTGCCAGCAGCCACGGACGGCCCCTAGGTAGCACCGGGGAGCTGTTTTTT. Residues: CASSHGRPLGSTGELFF.

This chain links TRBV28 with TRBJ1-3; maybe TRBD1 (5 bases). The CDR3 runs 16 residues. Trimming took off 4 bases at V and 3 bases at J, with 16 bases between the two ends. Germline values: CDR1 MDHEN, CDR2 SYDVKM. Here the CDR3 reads CASSSPSGEVGNTIYF. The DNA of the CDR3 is TGTGCCAGCAGTTCTCCCTCGGGGGAGGTTGGAAACACCATATATTTT.

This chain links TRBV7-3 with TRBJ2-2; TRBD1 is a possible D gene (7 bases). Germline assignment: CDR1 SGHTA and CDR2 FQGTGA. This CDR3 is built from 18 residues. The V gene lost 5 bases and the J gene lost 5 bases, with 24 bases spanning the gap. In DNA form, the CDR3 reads TGTGCCAGCAGCCCCGACAAAAACAGGGGAGGAAGGACCGGGGAGCTGTTTTTT. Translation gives CASSPDKNRGGRTGELFF.

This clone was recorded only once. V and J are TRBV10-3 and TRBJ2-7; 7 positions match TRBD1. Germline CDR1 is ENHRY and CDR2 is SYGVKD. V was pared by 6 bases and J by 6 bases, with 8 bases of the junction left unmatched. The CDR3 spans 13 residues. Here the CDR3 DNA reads TGTGCCATCAGGAACAGGGGTTTAGTCGAGCAGTACTTC. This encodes CAIRNRGLVEQYF.

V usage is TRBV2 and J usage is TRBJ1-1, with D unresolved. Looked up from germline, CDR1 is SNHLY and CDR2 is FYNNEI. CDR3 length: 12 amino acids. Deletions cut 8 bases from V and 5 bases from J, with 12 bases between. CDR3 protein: CASGSWGTEAFF. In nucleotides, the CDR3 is TGTGCCAGCGGATCATGGGGTACTGAAGCTTTCTTT.

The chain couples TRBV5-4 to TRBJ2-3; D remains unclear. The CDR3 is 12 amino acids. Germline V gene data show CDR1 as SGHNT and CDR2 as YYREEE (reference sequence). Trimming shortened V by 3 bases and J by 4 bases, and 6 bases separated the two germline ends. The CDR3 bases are TGTGCCAGCAGCTCGACGGCAGATACGCAGTATTTT. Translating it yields CASSSTADTQYF.

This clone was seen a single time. CDR3 region: CASSLSFDREQFF. In DNA, the CDR3 is TGCGCCAGCAGCCTCTCTTTTGATCGGGAGCAGTTCTTC. The chain has TRBV4-1 and TRBJ2-1; D gene unclear. V lost 4 bases to trimming and J lost 10 bases, with 14 bases between them. Looked up from germline, CDR1 is MGHRA and CDR2 is YSYEKL. The CDR3 extends over 13 amino acids.

The CDR3 bases are TGTGCCAGCAGCTTGGGCAGGGGGGGGAGAATGAACACTGAAGCTTTCTTT. Translation gives CASSLGRGGRMNTEAFF. V gene TRBV5-8 combines with J gene TRBJ1-1; 7 nucleotides match TRBD1. The CDR3 extends over 17 amino acids. Germline CDR1 is SGHTS and CDR2 is YDEGEE. V lost 0 bases to trimming and J lost 0 bases; unmatched junction nucleotides: 8.

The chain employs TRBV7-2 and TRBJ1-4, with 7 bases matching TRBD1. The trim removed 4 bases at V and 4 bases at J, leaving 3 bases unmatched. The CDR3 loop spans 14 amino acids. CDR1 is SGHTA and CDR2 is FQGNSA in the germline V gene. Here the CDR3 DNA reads TGTGCCAGCAGCTCGGGACAGTATAATGAAAAACTGTTTTTT. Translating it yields CASSSGQYNEKLFF.

CDR3 nucleotides: TGTGCCAGCAGCTTTCTCGAGAATTTGCCAGCTTTCTTT. Residues: CASSFLENLPAFF. This rearrangement joins TRBV5-5 to TRBJ1-1, with D uncertain. The germline V and J ends were trimmed by 2 bases and 10 bases, with 15 bases remaining between them. The CDR3 contains 13 residues. CDR1 and CDR2 (germline): SGHKS, YYEKEE (reference sequence). Supplemented by reference TRBV5-5 and TRBJ1-1, the full variable domain reads DAGVTQSPTHLIKTRGQQVTLRCSPISGHKSVSWYQQVLGQGPQFIFQYYEKEERGRGNFPDRFSARQFPNYSSELNVNALLLGDSALYLCASSFLENLPAFFGQGTRLTVV.

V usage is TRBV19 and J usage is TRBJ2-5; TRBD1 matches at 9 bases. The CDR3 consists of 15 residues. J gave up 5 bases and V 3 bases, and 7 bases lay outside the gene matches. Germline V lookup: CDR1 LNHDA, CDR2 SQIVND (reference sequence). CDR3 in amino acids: CASSIGGQGWETQYF. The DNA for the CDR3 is TGTGCCAGTAGTATTGGAGGACAGGGGTGGGAGACCCAGTACTTC. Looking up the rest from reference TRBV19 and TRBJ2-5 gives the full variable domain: DGGITQSPKYLFRKEGQNVTLSCEQNLNHDAMYWYRQDPGQGLRLIYYSQIVNDFQKGDIAEGYSVSREKKESFPLTVTSAQKNPTAFYLCASSIGGQGWETQYFGPGTRLLVL.

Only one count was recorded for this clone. In DNA, the CDR3 is TGCGCCAGCAGCTATTCACTAGCGAACCAAGAGACCCAGTACTTC. Translation gives CASSYSLANQETQYF. The rearrangement links TRBV4-1 to TRBJ2-5; 7 bases are shared with TRBD2. This CDR3 comprises 15 residues. Unmatched junction bases numbered 6, after V lost 5 bases and J lost 0 bases. In germline, CDR1 is MGHRA, CDR2 YSYEKL.

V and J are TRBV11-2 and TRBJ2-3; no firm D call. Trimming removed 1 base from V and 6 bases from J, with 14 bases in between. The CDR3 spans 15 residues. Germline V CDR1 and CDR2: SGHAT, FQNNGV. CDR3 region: CASSLGLLAGDTQYF. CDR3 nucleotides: TGTGCCAGCAGCTTAGGCCTCTTAGCTGGGGATACGCAGTATTTT.

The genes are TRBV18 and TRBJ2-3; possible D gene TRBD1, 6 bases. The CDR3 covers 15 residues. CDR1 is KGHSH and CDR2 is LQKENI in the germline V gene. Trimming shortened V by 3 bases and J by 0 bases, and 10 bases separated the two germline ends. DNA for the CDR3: TGTGCCAGCTCACCTCGACAGGCTAGCACAGATACGCAGTATTTT. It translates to CASSPRQASTDTQYF.

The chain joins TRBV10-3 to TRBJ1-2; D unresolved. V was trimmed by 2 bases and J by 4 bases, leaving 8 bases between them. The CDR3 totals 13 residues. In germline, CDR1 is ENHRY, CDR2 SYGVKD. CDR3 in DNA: TGTGCCATCAGTGAGAGAGACTTCTATGGCTACACCTTC. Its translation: CAISERDFYGYTF.

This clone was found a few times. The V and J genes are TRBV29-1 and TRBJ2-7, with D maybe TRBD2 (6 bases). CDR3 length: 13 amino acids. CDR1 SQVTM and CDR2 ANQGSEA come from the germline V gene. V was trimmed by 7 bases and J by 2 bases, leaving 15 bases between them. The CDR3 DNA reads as TGCAGCGCTAGGGGACTGACAGCCTACGAGCAGTACTTC. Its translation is CSARGLTAYEQYF.

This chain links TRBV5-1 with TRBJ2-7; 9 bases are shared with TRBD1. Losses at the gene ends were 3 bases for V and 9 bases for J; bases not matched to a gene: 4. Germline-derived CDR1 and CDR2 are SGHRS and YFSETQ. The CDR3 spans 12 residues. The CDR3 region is CASSSDRGWQYF. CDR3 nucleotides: TGCGCCAGCAGCTCGGACAGGGGTTGGCAGTACTTC.

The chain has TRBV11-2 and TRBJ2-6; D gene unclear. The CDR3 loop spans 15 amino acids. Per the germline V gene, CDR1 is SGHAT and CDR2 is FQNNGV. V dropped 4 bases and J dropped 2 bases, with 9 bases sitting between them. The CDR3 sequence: CASSSPEAGANVLTF. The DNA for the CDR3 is TGTGCCAGCAGCTCCCCTGAGGCTGGGGCCAACGTCCTGACTTTC.

The CDR3 region has the DNA TGTGCCAGCAGTCCTGGGACAGGGGGCCACTTAGGGGCTTTCTTT. It translates to CASSPGTGGHLGAFF. The chain uses TRBV6-5 and TRBJ1-1; 12 nucleotides agree with TRBD1. V was clipped by 5 bases and J by 11 bases; unmatched bases: 12. The length of the CDR3 is 15 residues. The germline V gene has CDR1 MNHEY and CDR2 SVGAGI.

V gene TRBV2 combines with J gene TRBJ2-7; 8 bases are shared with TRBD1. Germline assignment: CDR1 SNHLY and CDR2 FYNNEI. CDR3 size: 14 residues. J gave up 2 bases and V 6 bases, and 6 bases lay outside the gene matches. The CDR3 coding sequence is TGTGCCAGCAGCCTGGGACAGGTCACCTACGAGCAGTACTTC. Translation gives CASSLGQVTYEQYF.

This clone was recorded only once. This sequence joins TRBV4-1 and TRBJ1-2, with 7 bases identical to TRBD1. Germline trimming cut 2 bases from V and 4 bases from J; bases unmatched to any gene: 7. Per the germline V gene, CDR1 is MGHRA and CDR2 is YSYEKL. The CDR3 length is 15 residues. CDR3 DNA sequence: TGCGCCAGCAGCCAACTCCCGACAGGGCCCTATGGCTACACCTTC. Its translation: CASSQLPTGPYGYTF.

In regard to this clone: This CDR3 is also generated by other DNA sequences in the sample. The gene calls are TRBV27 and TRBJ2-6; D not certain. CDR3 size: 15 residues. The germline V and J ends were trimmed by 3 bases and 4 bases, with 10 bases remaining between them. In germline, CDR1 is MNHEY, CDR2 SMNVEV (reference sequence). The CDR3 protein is CASSLLGSGANVLTF. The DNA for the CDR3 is TGTGCCAGCAGTTTGCTAGGGTCCGGGGCCAACGTCCTGACTTTC.

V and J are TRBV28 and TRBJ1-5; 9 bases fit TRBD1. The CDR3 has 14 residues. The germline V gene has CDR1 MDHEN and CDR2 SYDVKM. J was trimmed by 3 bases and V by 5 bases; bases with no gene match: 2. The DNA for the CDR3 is TGTGCCAGCAGTGGACAGGGGTACAATCAGCCCCAGCATTTT. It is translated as CASSGQGYNQPQHF.

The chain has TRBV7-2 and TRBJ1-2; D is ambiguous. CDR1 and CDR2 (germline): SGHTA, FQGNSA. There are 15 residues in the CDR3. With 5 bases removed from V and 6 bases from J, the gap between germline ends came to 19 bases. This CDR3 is CASSVSSGVGNGYTF. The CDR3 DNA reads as TGTGCCAGCAGCGTTAGCTCCGGGGTCGGAAATGGCTACACCTTC.

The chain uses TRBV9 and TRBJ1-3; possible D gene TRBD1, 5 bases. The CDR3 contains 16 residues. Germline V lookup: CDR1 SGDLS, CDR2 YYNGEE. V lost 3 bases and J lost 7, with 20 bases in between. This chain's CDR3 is CASSGDGTPTRNTIYF. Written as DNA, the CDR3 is TGTGCCAGCAGCGGGGACGGGACCCCAACGCGGAACACCATATATTTT.

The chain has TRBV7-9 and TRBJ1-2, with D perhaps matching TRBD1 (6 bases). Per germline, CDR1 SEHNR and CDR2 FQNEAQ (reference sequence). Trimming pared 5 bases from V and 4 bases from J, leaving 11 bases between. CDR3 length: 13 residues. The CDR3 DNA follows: TGTGCCAGCAGCCGACAGGCTATCTATGGCTACACCTTC. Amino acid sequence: CASSRQAIYGYTF.

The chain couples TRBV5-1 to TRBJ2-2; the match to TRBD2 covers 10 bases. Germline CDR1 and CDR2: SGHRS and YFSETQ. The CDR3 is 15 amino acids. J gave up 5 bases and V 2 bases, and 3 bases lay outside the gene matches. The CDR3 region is CASSFGLAATGELFF. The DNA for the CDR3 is TGCGCCAGCAGCTTTGGACTAGCGGCGACCGGGGAGCTGTTTTTT.